The rows below give T cell receptor beta chains drawn from one sample of a study of blood T cells in healthy people across ages. One entry per CDR3 protein, called by TCRdb with MiXCR from the 5' RACE reads. The repertoire holds about a million distinct CDR3 sequences, with roughly 47% as singletons. Sequencing input: blood. The receptors here all came from a woman aged 55-70 years in good health. Each CDR3 is given with its conserved first and last residue. Fields, in order: D gene, clone size, J gene, V gene, CDR3 DNA, CDR3 protein. D genes are given only for firm matches. Some rows have no size entry. The others give once, few or many, or a class for an expanded clone.

>TRBD1|NA|TRBJ2-2|TRBV12-3/TRBV12-4
TGTGCCAGCAGTGCACAGGGGCAACTAACCGGGGAGCTGTTTTTT
CASSAQGQLTGELFF
>NA|NA|TRBJ2-7|TRBV20-1
TGCAGTGCTAGTTATCCGGGAAGAGGTTACGAGCAGTACTTC
CSASYPGRGYEQYF
>NA|few|TRBJ2-2|TRBV29-1
TGCAGCGTCGGTACTAGCCTCGTTTCCACCGGGGAGCTGTTTTTT
CSVGTSLVSTGELFF
>NA|NA|TRBJ2-5|TRBV9
TGTGCCAGCAGCGTAGGGACGGCGTTCCAAGAGACCCAGTACTTC
CASSVGTAFQETQYF
>NA|NA|TRBJ2-3|TRBV9
TGTGCCAGCAGCGTCCTCCCTAACTTATTCACAGATACGCAGTATTTT
CASSVLPNLFTDTQYF
>NA|many|TRBJ2-5|TRBV4-2
TGTGCCAGCAGCCAAGATTGGGAGGACCGAGAGACCCAGTACTTC
CASSQDWEDRETQYF
>TRBD1|NA|TRBJ2-4|TRBV20-1
TGCAGTAAAGGACAGGGGGTCGGGGAGCAGTACTTC
CSKGQGVGEQYF
>TRBD1|NA|TRBJ2-7|TRBV20-1
TGCAGTGCTAGAGCAGCGACGGGACAGGCTCCGTACTTC
CSARAATGQAPYF
>NA|NA|TRBJ2-6|TRBV9
TGTGCCAGCAGCGTAGGATTTGGGGCCAACGTCCTGACTTTC
CASSVGFGANVLTF
>NA|NA|TRBJ2-5|TRBV6-1
TGTGCCAGCAGCCACGATACAATTTGGGAGTTGGGAAACAATGAGCAGTACTTC
CASSHDTIWELGNNEQYF
>NA|NA|TRBJ2-5|TRBV24-1
TGTGCCACCAGTGATTTTTACAGCCAAGAGACCCAGTACTTC
CATSDFYSQETQYF
>TRBD1|NA|TRBJ2-1|TRBV10-3
TGTGCCATCAGTCCCCTGGCGAGGACAGGGCCCTACAATGAGCAGTTCTTC
CAISPLARTGPYNEQFF
>TRBD2|NA|TRBJ2-3|TRBV5-1
TGCGCCAGCAGCAAGGAAGGTAGCGGGAGATCGGACGCTGCGCAGTATTTT
CASSKEGSGRSDAAQYF
>NA|NA|TRBJ2-1|TRBV25-1
TGTGCCAGCAGTGAGAGCGTGGGACGGTTAAATGAGCAGTTCTTC
CASSESVGRLNEQFF
>NA|few|TRBJ2-3|TRBV24-1
TGTGCCACCAGTGATTTGCCGGTCCAGGGCACAGATACGCAGTATTTT
CATSDLPVQGTDTQYF
>TRBD2|NA|TRBJ2-5|TRBV12-3/TRBV12-4
TGTGCCAGCAGTTCACCGGGACTAGCGGGAGTTGGGCAAGAGACCCAGTACTTC
CASSSPGLAGVGQETQYF
>TRBD2|NA|TRBJ2-1|TRBV4-3
TGCGCCAGCAGCCAAGACGGGACTAGCGACAATGAGCAGTTCTTC
CASSQDGTSDNEQFF
>NA|NA|TRBJ1-2|TRBV21-1
TGTGCCAGCAGCAAAGAAAAAGGCAAACAGGGATCCGGATCGTCTGGCTACACCTTC
CASSKEKGKQGSGSSGYTF
>TRBD2|NA|TRBJ2-1|TRBV9
TGTGCCAGCACCCTCGGGGGGGCGAGGAACAATGAGCAGTTCTTC
CASTLGGARNNEQFF
>NA|NA|TRBJ2-2|TRBV28
TGTGCCAGCAGTTTACGCGGCGCGGAGGCCGGGGAGCTGTTTTTT
CASSLRGAEAGELFF
>TRBD2|NA|TRBJ2-7|TRBV20-1
TGCAGTGCTAAGAAGACTAGCGGAGGTGCCTACGAGCAGTACTTC
CSAKKTSGGAYEQYF
>TRBD2|NA|TRBJ2-1|TRBV5-1
TGCGCCAGCAGCAAGGGACTAGCGGGAGCCCCTGGTGTTGAGCAGTTCTTC
CASSKGLAGAPGVEQFF
>TRBD2|NA|TRBJ2-5|TRBV27
TGTGCCAGCAGTTTAGATAGCGGGATGTACCAAGAGACCCAGTACTTC
CASSLDSGMYQETQYF
>TRBD1|NA|TRBJ2-3|TRBV7-6
TGTGCCAGCAGCTTATTCCTGTACGGACAGGGCACCACAGATACGCAGTATTTT
CASSLFLYGQGTTDTQYF
>NA|NA|TRBJ1-1|TRBV29-1
TGCAGCGGACGAGCGCCAGGGAACACTGAAGCTTTCTTT
CSGRAPGNTEAFF
>NA|NA|TRBJ1-2|TRBV12-3/TRBV12-4
TGTGCCAGCACTGACCTCGGCGGGGGAAACTATGGCTACACCTTC
CASTDLGGGNYGYTF
>NA|few|TRBJ2-7|TRBV7-2
TGTGCCAGCAGCCTAATGGGGGACACTTCCTCCTACGAGCAGTACTTC
CASSLMGDTSSYEQYF
>TRBD1|NA|TRBJ2-7|TRBV20-1
TGCAGTGCTCCGACACCAGGGGGAACCGAGCAGTACTTC
CSAPTPGGTEQYF
>NA|NA|TRBJ1-2|TRBV20-1
TGCAGTGCTAGAGTCCCCCCCTCGGCAAGTAGCCCTGGCTACACCTTC
CSARVPPSASSPGYTF
>TRBD1|few|TRBJ2-4|TRBV7-9
TGTGCCAGCAGCTTACCCCCACGGACAGGGTGGTACTTC
CASSLPPRTGWYF
>NA|NA|TRBJ2-6|TRBV7-9
TGTGCCACCCTACCCTCTGGGGCCAACGTCCTGACTTTC
CATLPSGANVLTF
>TRBD2|NA|TRBJ2-7|TRBV20-1
TGCAGTGCCAATGTAGCGGGAGGGTACAATGAGCAGTACTTC
CSANVAGGYNEQYF
>TRBD2|NA|TRBJ2-7|TRBV11-2
TGTGCCAGCAGCGGAACCGGGACTATCTACGAGCAGTACTTC
CASSGTGTIYEQYF
>NA|NA|TRBJ2-3|TRBV4-3
TGCGCCAGCAGCCAAGATCCAGCGGATACGCAGTATTTT
CASSQDPADTQYF
>NA|NA|TRBJ2-4|TRBV29-1
TGCAGCGTCGCCGGGACAACAGACATTCAGTACTTC
CSVAGTTDIQYF
>TRBD2|few|TRBJ2-1|TRBV5-1
TGCGCCAGCAGCTTGGCCCGGCTAGCGGGAGGTGAGCAGTTCTTC
CASSLARLAGGEQFF
>TRBD2|NA|TRBJ2-2|TRBV7-3
TGTGCCAGCAGCTCTACCTTACTAGCGGCGAGGACCGGGGAGCTGTTTTTT
CASSSTLLAARTGELFF
>TRBD1|NA|TRBJ1-2|TRBV9
TGTGCCAGCAGCGTAGGGACAGGGAGAGAAGGCTACACCTTC
CASSVGTGREGYTF
>NA|NA|TRBJ2-3|TRBV20-1
TGCAGTGCTCCCCGGACTACACCTAACCCCACAGATACGCAGTATTTT
CSAPRTTPNPTDTQYF